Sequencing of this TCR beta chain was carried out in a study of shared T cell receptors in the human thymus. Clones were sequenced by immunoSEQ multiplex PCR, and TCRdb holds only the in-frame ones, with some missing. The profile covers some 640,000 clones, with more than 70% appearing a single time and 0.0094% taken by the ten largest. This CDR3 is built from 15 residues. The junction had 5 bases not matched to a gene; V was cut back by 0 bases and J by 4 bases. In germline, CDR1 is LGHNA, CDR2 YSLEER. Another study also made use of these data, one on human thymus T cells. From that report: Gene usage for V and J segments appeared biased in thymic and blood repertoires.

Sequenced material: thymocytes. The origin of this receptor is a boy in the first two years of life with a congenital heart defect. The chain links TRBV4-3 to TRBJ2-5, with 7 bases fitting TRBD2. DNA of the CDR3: TGCGCCAGCAGCCAAGATCGGGAGGCGGGAGAGACCCAGTACTTC. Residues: CASSQDREAGETQYF.